This TCR beta chain was profiled in a study of tumor-infiltrating lymphocytes in primary liver carcinoma. TCR beta cDNA came from about 0.55 ug total RNA, primed with a constant-region primer. Nested multiplex PCR, run for three rounds with slightly modified ARM-PCR, yielded TCR beta libraries. The first two PCR rounds, roughly 9 cycles each, used TRBV1-TRBV30 forward primers and a C-beta reverse primer. One entry per CDR3 protein results from TCRdb running MiXCR on the multiplex PCR reads. Among approximately 300,000 distinct CDR3 sequences listed, about 60% were seen once. Unsorted whole blood supplied the blood RNA, and germline DNA was isolated too. CDR3 length: 13 amino acids. Trimming removed 4 bases at V and 2 bases at J, with 8 bases between. CDR1 and CDR2 from the germline V gene are MRHNA and SNTAGT.

The rearrangement links TRBV6-4 to TRBJ2-5; D remains ambiguous. Material for sequencing was peripheral blood. This sequence was found in a middle-aged man with primary liver carcinoma and hepatitis B virus infection. CDR3 protein: CASSVAPQETQYF. The CDR3 nucleotides read TGTGCCAGCAGTGTGGCACCTCAAGAGACCCAGTACTTC.